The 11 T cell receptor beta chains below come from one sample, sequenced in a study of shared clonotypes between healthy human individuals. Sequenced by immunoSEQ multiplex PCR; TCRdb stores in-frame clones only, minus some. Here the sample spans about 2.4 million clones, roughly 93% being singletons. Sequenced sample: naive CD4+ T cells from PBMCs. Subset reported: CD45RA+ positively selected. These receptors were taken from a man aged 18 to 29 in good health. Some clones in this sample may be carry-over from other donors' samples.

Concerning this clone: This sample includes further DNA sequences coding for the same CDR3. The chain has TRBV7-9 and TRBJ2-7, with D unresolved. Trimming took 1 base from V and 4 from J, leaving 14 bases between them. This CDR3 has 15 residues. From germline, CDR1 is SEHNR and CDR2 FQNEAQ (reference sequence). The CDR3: CASSLGQGRSYEQYF. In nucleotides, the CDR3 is TGTGCCAGCAGCTTAGGACAAGGAAGGTCTTACGAGCAGTACTTC.

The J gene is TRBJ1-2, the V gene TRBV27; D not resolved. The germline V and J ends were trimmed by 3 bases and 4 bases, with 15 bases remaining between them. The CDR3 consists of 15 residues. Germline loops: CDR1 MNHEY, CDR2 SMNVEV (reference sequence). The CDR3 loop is CASSFGSHGVYGYTF. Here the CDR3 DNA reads TGTGCCAGCAGTTTCGGGTCCCACGGTGTCTATGGCTACACCTTC.

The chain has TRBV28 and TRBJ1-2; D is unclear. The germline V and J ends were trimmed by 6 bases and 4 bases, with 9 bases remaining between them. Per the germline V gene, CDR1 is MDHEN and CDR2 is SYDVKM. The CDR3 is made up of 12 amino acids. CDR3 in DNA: TGTGCCAGCAGCCAAAGCGTCTATGGCTACACCTTC. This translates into CASSQSVYGYTF.

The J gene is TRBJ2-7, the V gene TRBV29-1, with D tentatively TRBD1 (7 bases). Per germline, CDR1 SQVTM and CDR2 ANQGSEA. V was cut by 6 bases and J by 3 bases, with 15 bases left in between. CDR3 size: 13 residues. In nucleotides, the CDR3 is TGCAGCGTATTCAGGGGGGACATCTACGAGCAGTACTTC. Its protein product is CSVFRGDIYEQYF.

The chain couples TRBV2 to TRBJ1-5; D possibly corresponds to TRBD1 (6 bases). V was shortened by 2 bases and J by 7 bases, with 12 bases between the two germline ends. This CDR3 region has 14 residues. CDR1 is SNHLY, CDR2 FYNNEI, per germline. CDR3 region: CASSESGGLQPQHF. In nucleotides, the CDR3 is TGTGCCAGCAGTGAAAGTGGGGGCCTACAGCCCCAGCATTTT.

This CDR3 reads CASSPRTTPDTQYF. CDR3 coding DNA: TGTGCCAGCTCACCAAGGACTACCCCGGACACCCAGTACTTC. V is TRBV18 and J is TRBJ2-5, with D perhaps TRBD2 (6 bases). Per the germline V gene, CDR1 is KGHSH and CDR2 is LQKENI. CDR3 length: 14 residues. The ends were cut back, 2 bases at V and 8 bases at J, with 15 bases in the middle.

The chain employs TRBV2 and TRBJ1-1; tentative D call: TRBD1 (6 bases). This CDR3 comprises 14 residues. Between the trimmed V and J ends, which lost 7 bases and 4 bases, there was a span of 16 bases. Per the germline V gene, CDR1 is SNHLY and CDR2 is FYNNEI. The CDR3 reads CASMKASGATEAFF. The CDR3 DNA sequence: TGTGCCAGCATGAAGGCTTCAGGGGCCACTGAAGCTTTCTTT.

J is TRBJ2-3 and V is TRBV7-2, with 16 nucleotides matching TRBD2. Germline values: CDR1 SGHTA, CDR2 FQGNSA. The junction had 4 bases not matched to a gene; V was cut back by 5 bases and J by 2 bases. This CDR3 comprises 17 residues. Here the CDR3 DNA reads TGTGCCAGCAGCCCGGGACTAGCGGGAGGGTACACAGATACGCAGTATTTT. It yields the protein CASSPGLAGGYTDTQYF.

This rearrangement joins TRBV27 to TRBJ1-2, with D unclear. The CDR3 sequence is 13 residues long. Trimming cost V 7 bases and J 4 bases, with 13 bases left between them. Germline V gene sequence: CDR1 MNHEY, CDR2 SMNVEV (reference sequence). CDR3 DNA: TGTGCCAGCAAAGGTTCGGGAGTCTATGGCTACACCTTC. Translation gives CASKGSGVYGYTF.

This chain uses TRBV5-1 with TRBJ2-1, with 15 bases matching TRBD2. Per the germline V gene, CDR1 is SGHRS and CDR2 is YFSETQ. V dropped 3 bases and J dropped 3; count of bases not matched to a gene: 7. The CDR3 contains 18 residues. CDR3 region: CASSWTSGRASYYNEQFF. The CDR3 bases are TGCGCCAGCAGCTGGACTAGCGGGAGGGCCAGTTACTACAATGAGCAGTTCTTC.

The CDR3 reads CASSLVSSRTDTQYF. CDR3 sequence (DNA): TGTGCCAGCAGCTTGGTTAGCAGCCGCACAGATACGCAGTATTTT. The rearrangement joins TRBV5-4 to TRBJ2-3; D is uncertain. The CDR3 runs 15 residues. V was trimmed by 0 bases and J by 1 base, leaving 9 bases between them. Germline V gene data show CDR1 as SGHNT and CDR2 as YYREEE (reference sequence). Filled out from reference TRBV5-4 and TRBJ2-3, the complete variable domain reads ETGVTQSPTHLIKTRGQQVTLRCSSQSGHNTVSWYQQALGQGPQFIFQYYREEENGRGNFPPRFSGLQFPNYSSELNVNALELDDSALYLCASSLVSSRTDTQYFGPGTRLTVL.